This T cell receptor beta chain was recorded in a study of cytomegalovirus exposure and HLA in healthy donors (dated by TCRdb to between 2016 and 2019). Turning to the overall study: According to an earlier analysis of a few hundred of the donors, roughly 180 million T cells yielded 117 million unique TCR beta sequences and 276 Gb of sequence data. On average, 235,054 unique TCR beta nucleotide sequences were sequenced per donor among a few hundred genotyped donors of the cohort, with roughly 18% of those sequences being non-productive. HLA typing covered class I and class II loci at four-digit resolution. Four to six DR-DQ haplotypes were handled as single units for association and clustering because linkage in the cohort was strong. All discovery cohort repertoires had been generated on a single sequencing platform. The aim of the study was to test whether cataloging public T cell receptors could identify signatures of past pathogen exposure. Rather than using new phenotypic data, the later analysis identified candidate immune exposures from TCR beta sequences and from how often those sequences occurred across donors. The genetic ancestry cluster associated with self-reported Caucasian donors included about 81% of the 398 genotyped donors. Approximately 300 gigabases of sequencing data and approximately 91 million unique TCR sequences made up an early release that covered approximately 650 HLA-typed donors. Typing coverage differed by locus: A, B, C, DRB1 and DQB1 were typed in roughly 629-630 donors, DQA1 in around 500, DPA1 in approximately 600, and DPB1 in 450 to 480. A later analysis re-analyzed previously published TCR beta repertoires from about 730 donors and added high-resolution HLA genotyping to study TCR occurrence patterns. A separate validation cohort of 100 to 150 different subjects was used in addition to the roughly 720-subject first cohort. High-throughput TCR immunosequencing, statistical association of individual TCRs with disease status, and machine learning were combined to predict cytomegalovirus infection status. Donor age, sex, ethnicity and CMV serostatus were compiled alongside the repertoire data. An earlier analysis of 587 of the donors used high-throughput TCR beta sequencing to judge whether each TCR beta V gene segment behaved as functional or pseudogenic. The study used immunosequencing to profile the T cell repertoires of approximately 630 subjects and linked those repertoires to cytomegalovirus serostatus. Genome-wide SNP genotypes for about three fifths of the roughly 670 donors were used in a later genetic analysis, which treated that subset as a discovery cohort.

Libraries were constructed by the immunoSEQ multiplex PCR assay. For the multiplex PCR, a mixture combining 60 forward primers for TCR Vbeta segments and 13 reverse primers for TCR Jbeta segments was used. The CDR3 region of rearranged TCR beta genes was amplified from genomic DNA with a multiplex PCR assay. The Illumina HiSeq System was used to sequence the amplified TCR beta libraries as 87-base-pair reads. The paper's processing steps were these. In a later analysis, some 80 million unique TCR beta chains were counted across the roughly 670 repertoires, and some 10 million of these chains were shared by at least two donors. A nearest-neighbor algorithm error-corrected the raw reads and collapsed the reads into unique sequences, merging closely related sequences to remove PCR and sequencing errors. Alignment of CDR3 sequences to IMGT reference sequences was used to assign V, D and J gene segments. Each retained sequence needed at least a six-nucleotide match to both a V gene segment and a J gene segment. A rearrangement was called productive if the CDR3 had no stop codons and remained in frame with V and J, and every other rearrangement was called non-productive. Following IMGT convention, CDR3 was defined as the stretch from the second conserved V-encoded cysteine to the conserved J-encoded phenylalanine. In an earlier analysis of more than 550 of the donors, sequences lacking an unambiguous match to a single V gene segment were excluded. An earlier analysis of several hundred of the donors called V segments functional above 56.7% productive rearrangements and segregating when the between-donor standard deviation exceeded 5%. A statistical classification framework was built for diagnosing cytomegalovirus status from the catalog of TCR beta chain sequences. A later analysis assigned V and J genes by comparing TCR nucleotide sequences with IMGT/GENE-DB human TR gene sequences. The TCRdist pipeline was used in a later analysis to assign CDR3 sequences and most-parsimonious VDJ recombination scenarios. A later analysis defined each TCR beta chain by its CDR3 amino acid sequence plus V-gene family, and excluded reads lacking a unique V-gene family. As a way to deal with suspected cross-contamination and a sequencing artifact, a later analysis dropped hundreds of nucleotide sequences that were highly shared and had low generation probability. In a later analysis, a clonal expansion index for each public chain was calculated from normalized within-repertoire ranks of inferred template counts. Generation probabilities in a later analysis came from a VDJ recombination model fitted to out-of-frame rearrangements, and those results were checked against IGoR. A later analysis scored TCR-TCR, TCR-HLA and TCR-CMV co-occurrence with hypergeometric tests, applying a repertoire-size bias correction to TCR pairs. In a later analysis, false discovery rates were estimated by permuting HLA or CMV assignments 20 times. A later analysis grouped co-occurring TCRs with DBSCAN, adding TCRdist sequence similarity when clustering within HLA-allele-positive subsets. Repertoires with fewer than 30,000 or more than 120,000 public chains, plus five repertoires with anomalous nucleotide sharing, were excluded from co-occurrence clustering. TCRdb mirrors the immuneACCESS table, restricted to in-frame sequences. Some clones are absent from its copies; in checked studies, under half trace to an unresolved V gene, and the reason for the others is unknown. The DNA was the basis for D and trimming; V, J and clone size are from that table. Counted in this sample were some 97,000 clones; 65% to 90% of them appeared once. The ten top clones hold roughly 1.2% of the sample.

The CDR3 runs 12 amino acids, cysteine and phenylalanine included. Only the CDR3 portion is preserved as DNA: 36 bases, with reading frame beginning at the first base. As encoded in the germline V gene, CDR1 is SGHAT while CDR2 is FQNNGV. The junction shows trimming of 5 bases on V and 8 bases on J, plus 12 bases between the germline ends. This clone was detected only once. It lacks a known antigen. Base quality data are lacking; no much larger clone is found one base away. The cohort consisted of 666 healthy bone marrow donors. All cohort members were sampled while nominally healthy, although unrecorded immune exposures were likely present. The donor tested CMV seronegative and was one of the 352 seronegative cohort members. Each donor provided a peripheral blood sample, and peripheral blood mononuclear cells were used for TCR beta sequencing. The Qiagen DNeasy Blood Extraction Kit was used to extract genomic DNA from the blood cell samples.

What the work shows at the level of the full study, not this receptor alone: The classifier was reported to diagnose cytomegalovirus status with high specificity and sensitivity in both the original and validation cohorts. A later analysis reported that several top co-occurrence clusters appeared linked to parvovirus B19, influenza, CMV and Epstein-Barr virus. Sequencing depth was assumed to be roughly uniform across donors in the presence/absence analyses, though that assumption may not hold. Specific HLA alleles were associated with 16,951 TCR beta sequences at a false discovery rate of 0.05 in a later analysis. According to a later analysis, TCR association rates differed among HLA loci, with DRB1 alleles showing the most associated TCRs and HLA-C alleles showing the fewest. Some 15 rarely observed V segments, including chromosome 9 orphons, were excluded from the earlier analysis of just under 600 of the donors because counts were too low. Most TCR sequences were observed very rarely across donors, whereas some public TCRs were present in many individuals. Some IMGT-functional V segments, including TRBV6-2 and TRBV6-3, could not be distinguished by the 87-base-pair reads and were therefore excluded. In vitro tests confirmed that a few of the cytomegalovirus-associated TCR beta chains recognize cytomegalovirus antigens. Compared with the approximately 720-donor mean, donors in an Asian-associated ancestry cluster had fewer N-insertions in productive TCRs, according to a later genetic analysis. Strong co-occurrence of HLA alleles, especially DR and DQ, made assigning TCR associations to individual alleles difficult. In an earlier analysis of some 500 of the donors, most TCR beta V segments were observed in productive rearrangements about 87% or about 30% of the time, broadly matching IMGT annotations. A total of 150 to 200 TCR beta chains were listed by the study as associated with cytomegalovirus. CMV serostatus was the only immune exposure information available for the cohort. HLA typing was unavailable for some donors at each locus, so association tests used only the typed subset. In a later genetic analysis, a missense DCLRE1C variant was associated with V-gene and J-gene trimming of TCR beta chains, and the association was replicated in an independent cohort. It was suggested by the authors that the approach could potentially be generalized to other disease states and immunological phenotypes. A further reported finding was that TCR beta sequences accurately predicted the HLA-A and HLA-B alleles for most subjects in the first cohort. A group of highly shared sequence variants was considered likely to be a technical artifact of the sequencing pipeline. According to a later analysis, most CMV-associated TCR beta chains appeared to be HLA-restricted, and the HLA associations seemed to be driven largely by CMV exposure. Linkage disequilibrium might explain the correlated functional status among segregating V segments, but an unknown experimental factor could not be ruled out. In this cohort, only TCR beta chains were sequenced, and detectable features were limited by the absence of alpha or paired-chain data. In a later analysis, HLA-associated TCR beta chains were found to be more clonally expanded and to have lower generation probabilities than equally common non-associated chains.

This TCR came from a woman between 18 and 29 years old in good health and CMV-seronegative. Source material: PBMCs. The rearranged segments are TRBV11-2 and TRBJ1-2, and possibly TRBD1, on 6 matching bases. CDR3 reads: CASSPRGLGYTF. The DNA is TGTGCCAGCAGCCCCAGGGGTTTAGGCTACACCTTC. Where the CDR3 stops, the reference TRBV11-2 and TRBJ1-2 genes take over; the full variable domain is EAGVAQSPRYKIIEKRQSVAFWCNPISGHATLYWYQQILGQGPKLLIQFQNNGVVDDSQLPKDRFSAERLKGVDSTLKIQPAKLEDSAVYLCASSPRGLGYTFGSGTRLTVV.